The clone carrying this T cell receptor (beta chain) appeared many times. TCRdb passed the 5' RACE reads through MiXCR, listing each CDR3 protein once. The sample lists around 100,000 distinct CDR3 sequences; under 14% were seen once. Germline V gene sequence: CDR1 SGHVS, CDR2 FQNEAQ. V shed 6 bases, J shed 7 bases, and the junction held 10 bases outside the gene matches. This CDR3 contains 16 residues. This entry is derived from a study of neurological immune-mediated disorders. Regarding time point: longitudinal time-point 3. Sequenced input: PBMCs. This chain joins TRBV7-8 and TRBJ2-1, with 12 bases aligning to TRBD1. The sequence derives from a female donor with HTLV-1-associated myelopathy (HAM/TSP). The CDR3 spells CASSLDRDRGRNEQFF. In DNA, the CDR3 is TGTGCCAGCAGTTTGGACCGGGACAGGGGGCGAAATGAGCAGTTCTTC.